The source of this T cell receptor beta chain is a study of Graves' ophthalmopathy and Graves' hyperthyroidism. Points from the study as a whole: The blood repertoire also included most expanded thyroid clonotypes above 0.001 frequency. The model forecast ophthalmopathy progression, reaching roughly 71% sensitivity and about 75% specificity.

Exclusion criteria comprised other autoimmune diseases, uncontrolled infections, pregnancy or lactation in patients. Orbital computed tomography, together with clinical symptoms, serum thyroxine, TRAb and thyroid ultrasound, was used for diagnosis. Trimming stripped 6 bases from V and 4 bases from J, with 19 bases between. The CDR3 has 14 amino acids. Germline V gene lookup returns CDR1 DFQATT and CDR2 SNEGSKA (reference sequence). This clonotype was counted at least ten times. Its antigen remains unidentified. For repertoire sequencing, the TCR beta CDR3 regions were amplified from RNA transcripts. An opening RT-PCR round employed HTBI primers and preceded a second-round multiplex PCR. TCRdb processed the multiplex PCR reads anew with MiXCR; each CDR3 protein has one entry. Of 1 million to 1.3 million distinct CDR3 sequences in the sample, 35% to 45% are singletons; the top ten hold 11%.

The genes are TRBV20-1 and TRBJ2-7, with a possible D match to TRBD2 (6 bases). Sequenced: peripheral blood or thyroid tissue (not recorded which). The TCR originated in an adult man with Graves' hyperthyroidism. The CDR3 loop reads CSASLTRPHYEQYF. The DNA for the CDR3 is TGCAGTGCAAGTTTGACTAGACCACATTACGAGCAGTACTTC.